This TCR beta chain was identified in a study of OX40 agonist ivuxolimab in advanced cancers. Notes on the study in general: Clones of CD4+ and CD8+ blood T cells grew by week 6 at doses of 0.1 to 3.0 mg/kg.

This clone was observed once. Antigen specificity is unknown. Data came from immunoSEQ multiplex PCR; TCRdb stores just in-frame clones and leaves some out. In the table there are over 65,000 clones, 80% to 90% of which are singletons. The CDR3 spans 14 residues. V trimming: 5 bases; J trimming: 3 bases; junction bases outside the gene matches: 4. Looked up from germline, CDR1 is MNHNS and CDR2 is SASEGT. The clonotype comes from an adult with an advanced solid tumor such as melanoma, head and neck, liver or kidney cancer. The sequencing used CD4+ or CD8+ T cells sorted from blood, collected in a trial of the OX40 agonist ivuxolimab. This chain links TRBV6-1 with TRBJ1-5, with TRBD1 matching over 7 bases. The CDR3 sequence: CASSLGQHNQPQHF. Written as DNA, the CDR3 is TGTGCCAGCAGTCTGGGACAGCACAATCAGCCCCAGCATTTT.